The source of this T cell receptor beta chain is a study of persistence of HIV-infected CD4 T cells. General study findings and limits: TCR analyses could not target the rare provirus-carrying CMV-responding cells.

The stimulus was an HIV-1 Gag 15-mer peptide pool, 1 ug/peptide/mL. Sorting selected CD4+ T cells upregulating both CD40 ligand and CD69. Adults with HIV-1 started suppressive ART while chronically infected. To note about this clone: No antigen is known for it.

The immunoSEQ assay was version 4, run in survey mode. Template was genomic DNA at 7.5 to 10 ng/uL, with up to roughly 1 ug used per sample. Sequenced by immunoSEQ multiplex PCR; TCRdb stores in-frame clones only, minus some. The data contain under 25,000 clones, 74% of them singletons. This receptor was taken from an adult man with HIV who was CMV-seropositive. Here the sequenced sample was CD4+ T cells sorted from PBMCs after approximately 19-hour stimulation, taken from a patient who received antiretroviral therapy.

CDR3 sequence: CASSYGTGETEKLFF. CDR3 bases: TGCGCCAGCAGCTACGGGACAGGGGAGACGGAAAAACTGTTTTTT. J is TRBJ1-4 and V is TRBV5-1; TRBD1 matches at 10 bases. The germline V gene encodes CDR1 SGHRS and CDR2 YFSETQ. The CDR3 covers 15 residues. With V trimmed by 3 bases and J by 8 bases, 7 bases remained unmatched.